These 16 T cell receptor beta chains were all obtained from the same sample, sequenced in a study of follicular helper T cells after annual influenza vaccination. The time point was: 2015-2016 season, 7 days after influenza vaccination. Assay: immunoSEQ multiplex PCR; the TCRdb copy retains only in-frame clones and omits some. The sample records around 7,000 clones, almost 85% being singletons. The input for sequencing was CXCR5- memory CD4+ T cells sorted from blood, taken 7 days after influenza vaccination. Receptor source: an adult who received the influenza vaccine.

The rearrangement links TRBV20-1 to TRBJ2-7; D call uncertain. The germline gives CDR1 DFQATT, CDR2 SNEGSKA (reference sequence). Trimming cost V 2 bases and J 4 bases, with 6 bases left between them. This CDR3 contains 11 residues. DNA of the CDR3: TGCAGTGCTAGATCCGTTTACGAGCAGTACTTC. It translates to CSARSVYEQYF.

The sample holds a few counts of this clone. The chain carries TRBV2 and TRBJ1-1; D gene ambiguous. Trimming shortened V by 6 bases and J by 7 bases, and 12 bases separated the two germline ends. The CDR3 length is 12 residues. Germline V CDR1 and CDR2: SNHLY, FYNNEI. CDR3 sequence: CASRRDQREAFF. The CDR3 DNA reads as TGTGCCAGCAGACGCGATCAGCGTGAAGCTTTCTTT.

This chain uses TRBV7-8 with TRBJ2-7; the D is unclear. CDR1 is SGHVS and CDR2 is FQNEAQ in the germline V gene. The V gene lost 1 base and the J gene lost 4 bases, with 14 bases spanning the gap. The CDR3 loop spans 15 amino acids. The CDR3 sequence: CASSLDWRNEYEQYF. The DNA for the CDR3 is TGTGCCAGCAGCTTAGACTGGAGAAACGAGTACGAGCAGTACTTC.

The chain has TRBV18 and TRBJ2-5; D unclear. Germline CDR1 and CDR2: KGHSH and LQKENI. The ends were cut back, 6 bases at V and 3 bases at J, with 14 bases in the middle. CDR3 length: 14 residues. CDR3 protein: CASSRGFEEETQYF. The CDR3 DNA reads TGTGCCAGCTCTCGCGGATTTGAGGAAGAGACCCAGTACTTC.

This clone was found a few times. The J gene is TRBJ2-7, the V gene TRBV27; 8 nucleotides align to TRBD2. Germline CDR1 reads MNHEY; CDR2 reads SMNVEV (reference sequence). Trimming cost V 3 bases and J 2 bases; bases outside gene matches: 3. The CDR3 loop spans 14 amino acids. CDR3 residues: CASSFSGTAYEQYF. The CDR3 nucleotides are TGTGCCAGCAGTTTTAGCGGGACCGCCTACGAGCAGTACTTC.

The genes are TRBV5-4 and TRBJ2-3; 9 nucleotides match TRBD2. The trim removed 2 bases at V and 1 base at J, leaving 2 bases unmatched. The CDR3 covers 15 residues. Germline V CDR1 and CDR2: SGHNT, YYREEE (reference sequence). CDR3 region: CASSLAGGRTDTQYF. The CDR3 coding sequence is TGTGCCAGCAGCTTAGCGGGAGGCCGCACAGATACGCAGTATTTT.

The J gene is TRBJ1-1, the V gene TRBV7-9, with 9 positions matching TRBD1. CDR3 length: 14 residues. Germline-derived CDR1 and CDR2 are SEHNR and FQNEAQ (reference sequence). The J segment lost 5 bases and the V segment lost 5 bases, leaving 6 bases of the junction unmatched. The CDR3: CASSGQGQSTEAFF. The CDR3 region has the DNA TGTGCCAGCAGCGGACAGGGGCAGAGTACTGAAGCTTTCTTT.

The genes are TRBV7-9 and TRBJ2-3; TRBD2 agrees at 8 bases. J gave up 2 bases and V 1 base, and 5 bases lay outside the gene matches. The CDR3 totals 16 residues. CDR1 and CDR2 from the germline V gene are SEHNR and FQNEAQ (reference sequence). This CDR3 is CASSLGGRSLTDTQYF. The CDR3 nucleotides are TGTGCCAGCAGCTTAGGCGGGAGGTCCCTCACAGATACGCAGTATTTT.

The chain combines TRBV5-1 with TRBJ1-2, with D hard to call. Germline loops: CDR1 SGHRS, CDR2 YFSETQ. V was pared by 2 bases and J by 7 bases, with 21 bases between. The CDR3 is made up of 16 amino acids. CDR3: CASSFKVETVFTGYTF. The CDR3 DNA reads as TGCGCCAGCAGCTTTAAGGTAGAGACCGTTTTCACTGGCTACACCTTC. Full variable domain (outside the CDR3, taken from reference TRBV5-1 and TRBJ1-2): KAGVTQTPRYLIKTRGQQVTLSCSPISGHRSVSWYQQTPGQGLQFLFEYFSETQRNKGNFPGRFSGRQFSNSRSEMNVSTLELGDSALYLCASSFKVETVFTGYTFGSGTRLTVV.

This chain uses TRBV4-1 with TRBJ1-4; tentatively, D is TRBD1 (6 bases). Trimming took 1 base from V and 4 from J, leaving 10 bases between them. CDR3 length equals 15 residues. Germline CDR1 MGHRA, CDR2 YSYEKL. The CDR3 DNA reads TGCGCCAGCAGCCAAGGGACAGTTTATAATGAAAAACTGTTTTTT. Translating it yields CASSQGTVYNEKLFF.

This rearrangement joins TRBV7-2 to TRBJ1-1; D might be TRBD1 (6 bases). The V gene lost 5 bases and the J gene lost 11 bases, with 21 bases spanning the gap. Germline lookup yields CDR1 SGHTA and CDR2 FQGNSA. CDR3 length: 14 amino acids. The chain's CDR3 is CASSADTGISKAFF. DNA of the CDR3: TGTGCCAGCAGCGCGGATACAGGGATTTCAAAGGCTTTCTTT.

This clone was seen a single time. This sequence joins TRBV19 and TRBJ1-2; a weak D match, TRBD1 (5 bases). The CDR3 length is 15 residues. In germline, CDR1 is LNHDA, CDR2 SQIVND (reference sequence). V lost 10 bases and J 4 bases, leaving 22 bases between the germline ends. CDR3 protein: CATLRGRPEGYGYTF. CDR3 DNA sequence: TGTGCCACCCTTAGGGGACGTCCGGAGGGCTATGGCTACACCTTC.

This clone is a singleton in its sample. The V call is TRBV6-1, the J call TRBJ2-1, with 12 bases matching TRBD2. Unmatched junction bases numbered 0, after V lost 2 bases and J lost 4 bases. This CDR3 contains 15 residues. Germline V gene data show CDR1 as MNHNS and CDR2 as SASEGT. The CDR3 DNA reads TGTGCCAGCAGTGAACTAGCGGGGGGGTACAATGAGCAGTTCTTC. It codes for CASSELAGGYNEQFF.

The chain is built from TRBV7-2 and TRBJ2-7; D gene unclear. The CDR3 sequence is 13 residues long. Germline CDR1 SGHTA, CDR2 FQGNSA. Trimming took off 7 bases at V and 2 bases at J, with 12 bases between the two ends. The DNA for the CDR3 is TGTGCCAGCACCACCCGCTCCCCCTACGAGCAGTACTTC. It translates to CASTTRSPYEQYF.

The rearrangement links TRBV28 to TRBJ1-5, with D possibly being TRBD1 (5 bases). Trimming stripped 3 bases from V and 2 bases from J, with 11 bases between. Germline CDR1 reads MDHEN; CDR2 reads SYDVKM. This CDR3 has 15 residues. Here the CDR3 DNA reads TGTGCCAGCAGTTTTGTTCAGGGAGGCAATCAGCCCCAGCATTTT. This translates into CASSFVQGGNQPQHF. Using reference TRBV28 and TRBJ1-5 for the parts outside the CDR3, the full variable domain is DVKVTQSSRYLVKRTGEKVFLECVQDMDHENMFWYRQDPGLGLRLIYFSYDVKMKEKGDIPEGYSVSREKKERFSLILESASTNQTSMYLCASSFVQGGNQPQHFGDGTRLSIL.

CDR3 sequence (DNA): TGCGCCAGCAGCTTAGAAGGAGATGCGGAGACCCAGTACTTC. Amino acids: CASSLEGDAETQYF. V gene TRBV5-1 combines with J gene TRBJ2-5; D is ambiguous. Germline V gene sequence: CDR1 SGHRS, CDR2 YFSETQ. Trimming cost V 2 bases and J 5 bases, with 13 bases left between them. The CDR3 is made up of 14 amino acids.